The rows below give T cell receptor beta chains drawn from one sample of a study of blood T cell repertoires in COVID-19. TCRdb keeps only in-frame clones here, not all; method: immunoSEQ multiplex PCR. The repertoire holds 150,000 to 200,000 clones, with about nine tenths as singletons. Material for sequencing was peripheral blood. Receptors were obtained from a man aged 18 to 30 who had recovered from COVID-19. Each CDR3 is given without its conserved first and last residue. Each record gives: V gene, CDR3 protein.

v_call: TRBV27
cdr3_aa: ASSFREADTQY

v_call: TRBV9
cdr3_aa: ASSPRLASYNEQF

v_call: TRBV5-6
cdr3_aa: ASSLKGLAAYNEQF

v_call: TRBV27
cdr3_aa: ASSLDGGLTDTQY

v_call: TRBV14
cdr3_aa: ASSQIGQGGTEAF

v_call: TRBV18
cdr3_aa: ASFLSGEGHNEQF

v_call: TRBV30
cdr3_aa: AWRQSGNEKLF

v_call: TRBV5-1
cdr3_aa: ASSLGGGTGIKTQY

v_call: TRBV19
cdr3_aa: ASTPWLADNNEQF

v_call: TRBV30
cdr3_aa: AWSVQGPYEQY

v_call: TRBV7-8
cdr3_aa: ASSFRTGVSGTEAF

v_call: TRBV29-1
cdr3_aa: SVSDSSYGYT

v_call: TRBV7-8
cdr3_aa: ASSPPRERDEQY

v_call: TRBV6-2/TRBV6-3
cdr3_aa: ASSQPRDFHPYEQY

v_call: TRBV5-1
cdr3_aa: ASKPGQGIYNEQF

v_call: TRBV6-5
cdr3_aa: ASSYDLTGSYGYT

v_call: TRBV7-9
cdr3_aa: ASSLGREVEGYT

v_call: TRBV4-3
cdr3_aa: ASSRILAGGTYNEQF

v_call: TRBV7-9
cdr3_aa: ASSIQGGNQPQH

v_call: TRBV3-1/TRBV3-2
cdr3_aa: ASRPFQGANTEAF

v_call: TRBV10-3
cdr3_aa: AISGRDEQF

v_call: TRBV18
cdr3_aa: ASSSTSGSAGELF

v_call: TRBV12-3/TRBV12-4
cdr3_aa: ASRNRRGSGYT

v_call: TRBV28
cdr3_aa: ASSSLIPGLAVEETQY

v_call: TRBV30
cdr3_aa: AWRRTGGDQPQH

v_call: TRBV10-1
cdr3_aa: ATAGNGNEQF

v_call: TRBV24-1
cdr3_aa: ATSDRTGGLGYT

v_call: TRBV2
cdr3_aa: ASRQGETGELF

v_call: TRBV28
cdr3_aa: ASSSAYEQY

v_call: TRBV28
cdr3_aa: ASSFSGRKNIQY

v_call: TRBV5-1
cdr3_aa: ASSLGQGWDGYT

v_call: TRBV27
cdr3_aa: ASSTRLDPYNEQF

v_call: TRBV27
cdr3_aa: GSDFRGYEQF

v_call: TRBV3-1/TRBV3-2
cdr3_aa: ASSQRPTGTGELF

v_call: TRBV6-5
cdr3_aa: ASSYSSGGPYEQY

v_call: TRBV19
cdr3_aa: ASFTGGRTEAF

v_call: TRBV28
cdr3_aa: ASTTQAAGSTEAF

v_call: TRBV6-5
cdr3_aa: ASSYSSGDPYEQY

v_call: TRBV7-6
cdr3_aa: ASSSLRGLAGVGTYEQY

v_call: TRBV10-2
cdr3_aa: ASRDSVSHEQY

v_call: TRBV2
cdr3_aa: ASSESPGSITGELF

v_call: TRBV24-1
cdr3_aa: ATSDPGQSSYEQY

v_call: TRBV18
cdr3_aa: ASSPGQPENTEAF

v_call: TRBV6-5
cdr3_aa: ASSYSTGGYGYT

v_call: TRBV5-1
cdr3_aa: ASSPDTTAGNTIY

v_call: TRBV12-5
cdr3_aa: ASGPLRGGGPEAF

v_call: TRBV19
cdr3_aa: ASSTSGTGGYEQY

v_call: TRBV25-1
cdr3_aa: ASRADIPGGGTEAF

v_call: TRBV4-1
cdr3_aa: ASSVQSAYEQY

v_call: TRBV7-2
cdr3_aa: ASSLAVWTGRVIYT

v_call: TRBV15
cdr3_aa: ATSSVPLAGVRDEQF

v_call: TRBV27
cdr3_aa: ASSLKGQGRNYGYT

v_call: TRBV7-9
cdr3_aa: ASSLGGQGRQETQY

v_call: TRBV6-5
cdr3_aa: ASSYTQGAGYEQY

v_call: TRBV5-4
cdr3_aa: ASSGGVAGGGNEQF

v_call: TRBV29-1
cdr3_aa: SVEWSASGTYEQY

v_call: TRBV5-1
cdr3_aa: ASSLGGSNQPQH

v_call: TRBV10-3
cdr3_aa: AISDPGQGSTDTQY

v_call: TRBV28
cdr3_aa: ASSAGRGLETQY

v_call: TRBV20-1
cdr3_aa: SATPVEKLF